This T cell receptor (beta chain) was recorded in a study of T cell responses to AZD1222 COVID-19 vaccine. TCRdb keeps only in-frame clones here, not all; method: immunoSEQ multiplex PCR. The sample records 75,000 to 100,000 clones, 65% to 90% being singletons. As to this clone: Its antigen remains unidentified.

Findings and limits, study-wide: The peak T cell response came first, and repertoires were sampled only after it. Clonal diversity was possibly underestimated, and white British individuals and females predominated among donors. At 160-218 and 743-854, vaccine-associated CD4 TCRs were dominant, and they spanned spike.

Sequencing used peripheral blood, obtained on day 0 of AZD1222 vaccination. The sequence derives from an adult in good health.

CDR3 region: CAISDLSGSTDTQYF. In DNA, the CDR3 is TGTGCCATCAGTGATCTCAGCGGGAGCACAGATACGCAGTATTTT. This chain connects TRBV10-3 to TRBJ2-3, with a tentative D call TRBD2 (6 bases). The CDR3 is 15 amino acids. The germline V and J ends were trimmed by 3 bases and 0 bases, with 10 bases remaining between them. The germline CDR1 and CDR2 sequences are ENHRY and SYGVKD.